This T cell receptor (beta chain) was captured in a study of radiation and T cells in renal cell carcinoma. Stated treatment: 15 Gy SBRT to primary tumor, nephrectomy 4 weeks later. Clones were sequenced by immunoSEQ multiplex PCR, and TCRdb holds only the in-frame ones, with some missing. This sample carries about 4,300 clones, approximately 60% of them seen once, and the ten largest clones take roughly two fifths. Findings and caveats of the study: In nephrectomy-only tumors, top 100 clonotypes averaged approximately 40%, versus about 54% irradiated. From baseline, blood top tumor clonotypes peaked at 2 weeks post-radiation.

Concerning this clone: Its target is not known.

This TCR was recovered from a woman in her sixties or seventies with renal cell carcinoma. Sequencing used tumor tissue, obtained from a patient whose treatment included radiotherapy and nephrectomy.

CDR3 region: CASSSESAFYGTQYF. DNA for the CDR3: TGTGCCAGCAGCTCAGAGAGCGCATTTTACGGGACCCAGTACTTC. This chain connects TRBV5-6 to TRBJ2-5; D call uncertain. The ends were cut back, 3 bases at V and 7 bases at J, with 19 bases in the middle. This CDR3 has 15 residues. Looked up from germline, CDR1 is SGHDT and CDR2 is YYEEEE. Filled out from reference TRBV5-6 and TRBJ2-5, the complete variable domain reads DAGVTQSPTHLIKTRGQQVTLRCSPKSGHDTVSWYQQALGQGPQFIFQYYEEEERQRGNFPDRFSGHQFPNYSSELNVNALLLGDSALYLCASSSESAFYGTQYFGPGTRLLVL.